The 22 T cell receptor beta chains below all came from one sample that was sequenced in a study of beta chain features in type 1 diabetes. Expressed TCRB transcripts were sequenced after all isolated RNA was converted to cDNA. Sequenced by immunoSEQ multiplex PCR; TCRdb stores in-frame clones only, minus some. This sample has some 60,000 clones, with around three fifths found just once. The sequenced material came from Tregs from blood. These receptors were taken from a woman younger than 35 in good health.

The rearrangement joins TRBV7-3 to TRBJ1-2; D uncertain. CDR1 and CDR2 (germline): SGHTA, FQGTGA. The CDR3 has 13 residues. V was cut by 5 bases and J by 8 bases, with 15 bases left in between. The DNA for the CDR3 is TGTGCCAGCAGCCCTGGACCGAGAGGGGGCTACACCTTC. It specifies CASSPGPRGGYTF.

The V and J genes are TRBV25-1 and TRBJ2-6; D possibly corresponds to TRBD2 (6 bases). CDR3 size: 17 residues. V was clipped by 5 bases and J by 4 bases, with 18 bases between them. The germline V gene encodes CDR1 MGHDK and CDR2 SYGVNS. The CDR3 bases are TGTGCCAGCAGTCCGCCCACGGGGGTTAACGGGGCCAACGTCCTGACTTTC. This translates into CASSPPTGVNGANVLTF.

The sample holds one count of this clone. The genes are TRBV6-5 and TRBJ2-7, with unresolved D. With 8 bases removed from V and 2 bases from J, the gap between germline ends came to 13 bases. The germline CDR1 and CDR2 sequences are MNHEY and SVGAGI. The CDR3 contains 13 residues. CDR3 protein: CASGVAPTYEQYF. In DNA form, the CDR3 reads TGTGCCAGCGGAGTAGCCCCTACCTACGAGCAGTACTTC.

The chain is built from TRBV7-9 and TRBJ2-7; no clear D. CDR1 SEHNR and CDR2 FQNEAQ come from the germline V gene (reference sequence). This CDR3 is 14 amino acids long. Trimming took off 1 base at V and 2 bases at J, with 9 bases between the two ends. The CDR3 bases are TGTGCCAGCAGCTTAGAATACCAGACCTACGAGCAGTACTTC. Its protein product is CASSLEYQTYEQYF.

The chain carries TRBV11-2 and TRBJ2-3, with unresolved D. V was trimmed by 5 bases and J by 5 bases, leaving 14 bases between them. Germline lookup yields CDR1 SGHAT and CDR2 FQNNGV. The CDR3 has 14 amino acids. This CDR3 reads CASSLGVARDTQYF. As DNA, the CDR3 is TGTGCCAGCAGCCTCGGAGTGGCGAGAGATACGCAGTATTTT.

The chain links TRBV18 to TRBJ2-2; D is possibly TRBD2 (5 bases). The V end lost 5 bases, the J end lost 4 bases, and 14 bases lay between the germline ends. The germline CDR1 and CDR2 sequences are KGHSH and LQKENI. This CDR3 spans 15 amino acids. DNA of the CDR3: TGTGCCAGCTCATCGACGGAGGTGACCACCGGGGAGCTGTTTTTT. This translates into CASSSTEVTTGELFF.

Only one count was recorded for this clone. The J gene is TRBJ1-5, the V gene TRBV10-3; 7 bases align to TRBD1. Germline V gene lookup returns CDR1 ENHRY and CDR2 SYGVKD. V dropped 8 bases and J dropped 0; count of bases not matched to a gene: 4. The length of the CDR3 is 14 residues. CDR3 coding DNA: TGTGCCATCTCTTCAGGGGGTAGCAATCAGCCCCAGCATTTT. It codes for CAISSGGSNQPQHF.

The table lists this clone with a count of one. The chain is built from TRBV4-1 and TRBJ2-7, with 16 bases identical to TRBD2. The junction had 12 bases not matched to a gene; V was cut back by 4 bases and J by 6 bases. This CDR3 is built from 18 residues. Germline CDR1 is MGHRA and CDR2 is YSYEKL. The CDR3 region is CASSPGTSGRARVREQYF. CDR3 sequence (DNA): TGCGCCAGCAGCCCAGGGACTAGCGGGAGGGCCCGGGTGCGCGAGCAGTACTTC.

A few counts support this clone. The rearrangement uses TRBV5-1 and TRBJ2-3, with unresolved D. Per the germline V gene, CDR1 is SGHRS and CDR2 is YFSETQ. V lost 0 bases and J 2 bases, leaving 7 bases between the germline ends. The CDR3 sequence is 14 residues long. CDR3 sequence reads: CASSLDSPTDTQYF. The CDR3 nucleotides read TGCGCCAGCAGCTTGGACAGTCCCACAGATACGCAGTATTTT. The full variable domain, completed using reference TRBV5-1 and TRBJ2-3, is KAGVTQTPRYLIKTRGQQVTLSCSPISGHRSVSWYQQTPGQGLQFLFEYFSETQRNKGNFPGRFSGRQFSNSRSEMNVSTLELGDSALYLCASSLDSPTDTQYFGPGTRLTVL.

The chain carries TRBV7-8 and TRBJ1-1; D is perhaps TRBD1 (5 bases). From germline, CDR1 is SGHVS and CDR2 FQNEAQ. This CDR3 is 13 amino acids long. V was trimmed by 4 bases and J by 1 base, leaving 7 bases between them. The chain's CDR3 is CASSSQENTEAFF. CDR3 nucleotides: TGTGCCAGCAGCTCACAGGAGAACACTGAAGCTTTCTTT.

CDR3 bases: TGTGCCAGCAGTTACTCCTTTGGCAGAAATCATGGCTACACCTTC. Translating it yields CASSYSFGRNHGYTF. The chain couples TRBV6-6 to TRBJ1-2; D not certain. This CDR3 has 15 residues. Germline CDR1 MNHNY, CDR2 SVGAGI (reference sequence). Deletions cut 0 bases from V and 6 bases from J, with 14 bases between.

This rearrangement joins TRBV6-5 to TRBJ1-2; possibly TRBD1 for D (6 bases). The V and J ends lost 6 bases and 5 bases respectively, with 13 bases between them. The CDR3 totals 13 residues. Germline V gene data show CDR1 as MNHEY and CDR2 as SVGAGI. The CDR3 bases are TGTGCCAGCAGCTACGGGACATCGTATGGCTACACCTTC. It yields the protein CASSYGTSYGYTF.

The CDR3 DNA reads as TGTGCCAGCAGCCCCGTGGGACAGGGCCCCTATGGCTACACCTTC. Amino acid sequence: CASSPVGQGPYGYTF. The chain carries TRBV7-8 and TRBJ1-2; 9 bases agree with TRBD1. The V gene's germline CDR1 is SGHVS and CDR2 FQNEAQ. This CDR3 is 15 amino acids long. Germline trimming cut 5 bases from V and 4 bases from J; bases unmatched to any gene: 8.

This clone was counted a few times. The chain recombines TRBV5-1 with TRBJ1-2; the D gene is possibly TRBD1 (5 bases). V shed 5 bases and J shed 4 bases, with 15 bases lying between them. The germline V gene encodes CDR1 SGHRS and CDR2 YFSETQ. CDR3 length: 14 residues. CDR3: CASSSGAALYGYTF. The CDR3 DNA reads as TGCGCCAGCAGTAGTGGGGCGGCCCTCTATGGCTACACCTTC.

This clone was recorded once. This chain connects TRBV30 to TRBJ2-2, with D perhaps TRBD2 (5 bases). Trimming shortened V by 2 bases and J by 1 base, and 14 bases separated the two germline ends. This CDR3 is 16 amino acids long. The germline V gene has CDR1 GTSNPN and CDR2 SVGIG (reference sequence). CDR3 residues: CAWSTPGTMNTGELFF. The CDR3 DNA sequence: TGTGCCTGGAGTACCCCGGGAACTATGAACACCGGGGAGCTGTTTTTT.

The V gene is TRBV7-3, the J gene TRBJ2-3; D is perhaps TRBD1 (6 bases). Trimming shortened V by 6 bases and J by 2 bases, and 12 bases separated the two germline ends. The CDR3 is made up of 14 amino acids. Germline values: CDR1 SGHTA, CDR2 FQGTGA. The CDR3 region has the DNA TGTGCCAGCAGTCTAGGACAGTCCACAGATACGCAGTATTTT. Translation gives CASSLGQSTDTQYF.

The J gene is TRBJ1-2, the V gene TRBV18; D possibly corresponds to TRBD1 (5 bases). Germline V CDR1 and CDR2: KGHSH, LQKENI. The V gene lost 5 bases and the J gene lost 2 bases, with 9 bases spanning the gap. The CDR3 runs to 13 residues. The CDR3 DNA is TGTGCCAGCTCATCAAGGGGAAACTATGGCTACACCTTC. Protein sequence: CASSSRGNYGYTF.

This clone has a single count. The chain combines TRBV6-6 with TRBJ1-2; 7 bases align to TRBD1. The CDR3 is 15 amino acids. Unmatched junction bases numbered 3, after V lost 0 bases and J lost 2 bases. CDR1 and CDR2 (germline): MNHNY, SVGAGI (reference sequence). The CDR3 DNA reads TGTGCCAGCAGTTACTCTGTCAGGGGGAACTATGGCTACACCTTC. This codes for CASSYSVRGNYGYTF.

This chain connects TRBV27 to TRBJ2-2; D is unclear. The germline CDR1 and CDR2 sequences are MNHEY and SMNVEV (reference sequence). Trimming pared 1 base from V and 5 bases from J, leaving 5 bases between. The CDR3 runs to 13 residues. CDR3 region: CASSLFLTGELFF. CDR3 sequence (DNA): TGTGCCAGCAGTTTATTCCTGACCGGGGAGCTGTTTTTT.

This clone occurred once. V and J are TRBV5-1 and TRBJ2-2; the D is unclear. The ends were cut back, 0 bases at V and 7 bases at J, with 7 bases in the middle. The CDR3 runs to 13 residues. Germline CDR1 and CDR2: SGHRS and YFSETQ. CDR3 nucleotide sequence: TGCGCCAGCAGCTTGGACCGGAGCGGGGAGCTGTTTTTT. Amino acids: CASSLDRSGELFF. Based on the CDR3 plus reference TRBV5-1 and TRBJ2-2, the full variable domain is KAGVTQTPRYLIKTRGQQVTLSCSPISGHRSVSWYQQTPGQGLQFLFEYFSETQRNKGNFPGRFSGRQFSNSRSEMNVSTLELGDSALYLCASSLDRSGELFFGEGSRLTVL.

The rearrangement links TRBV9 to TRBJ2-3; 14 bases map to TRBD2. V shed 4 bases, J shed 6 bases, and the junction held 10 bases outside the gene matches. The CDR3 length is 17 residues. The germline V gene has CDR1 SGDLS and CDR2 YYNGEE. Here the CDR3 reads CASSLRTSGGPGDTQYF. The CDR3 DNA reads TGTGCCAGCAGCCTCCGGACTAGCGGGGGGCCCGGGGATACGCAGTATTTT.

The V call is TRBV9, the J call TRBJ2-5; TRBD2 aligns across 7 bases. There are 14 residues in the CDR3. CDR1 and CDR2 (germline): SGDLS, YYNGEE. V was pared by 2 bases and J by 4 bases, with 5 bases of the junction left unmatched. CDR3 amino acids: CASSVSGLVETQYF. The CDR3 DNA reads as TGTGCCAGCAGCGTGTCCGGACTAGTAGAGACCCAGTACTTC. The entire variable domain, with the rest obtained from reference TRBV9 and TRBJ2-5, is as follows: DSGVTQTPKHLITATGQRVTLRCSPRSGDLSVYWYQQSLDQGLQFLIQYYNGEERAKGNILERFSAQQFPDLHSELNLSSLELGDSALYFCASSVSGLVETQYFGPGTRLLVL.